A single sample gave rise to the 14 T cell receptor beta chains below, sequenced in a study of T cell responses to AZD1222 COVID-19 vaccine. The table came from immunoSEQ multiplex PCR; TCRdb's copy has only in-frame clones and leaves some out. Among 120,000 or so clones, roughly 88% were seen once, and the ten largest hold 27%. Sample: peripheral blood, taken 28 days after the second AZD1222 dose. All receptors derive from an adult who received the AZD1222 COVID-19 vaccine.

The rearrangement links TRBV7-2 to TRBJ2-5; D gene uncertain. Germline V gene data show CDR1 as SGHTA and CDR2 as FQGNSA. There are 14 residues in the CDR3. Deletions cut 1 base from V and 4 bases from J, with 10 bases between. The CDR3 protein is CASSLGVPGETQYF. The CDR3 nucleotides read TGTGCCAGCAGCTTAGGAGTCCCCGGAGAGACCCAGTACTTC.

This sequence joins TRBV5-8 and TRBJ1-2; D may be TRBD1 (5 bases). This CDR3 has 12 amino acids. The V end lost 1 base, the J end lost 8 bases, and 9 bases lay between the germline ends. Germline V gene sequence: CDR1 SGHTS, CDR2 YDEGEE. The CDR3 DNA follows: TGTGCCAGCAGCTTGTATCAGGGAGGCTACACCTTC. Translation: CASSLYQGGYTF.

In DNA form, the CDR3 reads TGTGCCAGCAGTCAACAGGGGGGGAGTAACGAGCAGTACTTC. It specifies CASSQQGGSNEQYF. The genes are TRBV6-1 and TRBJ2-7; maybe TRBD1 (8 bases). Germline-derived CDR1 and CDR2 are MNHNS and SASEGT. The CDR3 contains 14 residues. V was shortened by 5 bases and J by 5 bases, with 16 bases between the two germline ends.

The chain joins TRBV3-1 (or the pseudogene TRBV3-2) to TRBJ1-5; D gene uncertain. This CDR3 has 13 amino acids. Trimming cost V 2 bases and J 5 bases, with 7 bases left between them. Germline V gives CDR1 LGHDT, CDR2 YNNKEL (reference sequence). In nucleotides, the CDR3 is TGTGCCAGCAGCCAAAAAAATGATCAGCCCCAGCATTTT. Protein sequence: CASSQKNDQPQHF.

CDR3 amino acids: CASSSWDRVNSPLHF. CDR3 coding DNA: TGTGCCAGCAGCTCGTGGGACAGGGTTAATTCACCCCTCCACTTT. The chain carries TRBV5-6 and TRBJ1-6; TRBD1 matches 9 bases. Per germline, CDR1 SGHDT and CDR2 YYEEEE. Trimming took 3 bases from V and 6 from J; bases not matched to a gene: 4. This CDR3 region has 15 residues.

The rearrangement links TRBV6-5 to TRBJ1-5; 7 bases fit TRBD1. CDR3 length: 14 residues. J was trimmed by 1 base and V by 8 bases; bases with no gene match: 5. CDR1 and CDR2 from the germline V gene are MNHEY and SVGAGI. CDR3 residues: CASWDRRSNQPQHF. CDR3 DNA sequence: TGTGCCAGCTGGGACAGAAGAAGCAATCAGCCCCAGCATTTT.

The chain joins TRBV3-1 (or the pseudogene TRBV3-2) to TRBJ1-3; unclear D gene. In germline, CDR1 is LGHDT, CDR2 YNNKEL (reference sequence). CDR3 length: 15 residues. V lost 4 bases to trimming and J lost 4 bases, with 14 bases between them. CDR3 in amino acids: CASSPGRAFGNTIYF. The CDR3 nucleotides are TGTGCCAGCAGCCCCGGGAGGGCGTTCGGAAACACCATATATTTT.

This chain links TRBV7-3 with TRBJ2-1; 9 bases align to TRBD2. CDR1 is SGHTA and CDR2 is FQGTGA in the germline V gene. The ends lost 5 bases at V and 9 bases at J; junction bases unmatched: 11. This CDR3 comprises 15 residues. CDR3 sequence reads: CASSRFAGGTSEQFF. The CDR3 coding sequence is TGTGCCAGCAGCCGATTTGCGGGGGGGACCAGTGAGCAGTTCTTC. Full variable domain (remainder filled in from reference TRBV7-3 and TRBJ2-1): GAGVSQTPSNKVTEKGKYVELRCDPISGHTALYWYRQSLGQGPEFLIYFQGTGAADDSGLPNDRFFAVRPEGSVSTLKIQRTERGDSAVYLCASSRFAGGTSEQFFGPGTRLTVL.

The table lists this clone with a few counts. The chain joins TRBV28 to TRBJ2-3; 9 nucleotides align to TRBD1. V shed 4 bases, J shed 4 bases, and the junction held 6 bases outside the gene matches. The CDR3 runs to 15 residues. Germline V gene lookup returns CDR1 MDHEN and CDR2 SYDVKM. CDR3 DNA sequence: TGTGCCAGCAGTTCACAGGGGGCTGTGGCAGATACGCAGTATTTT. Encoded protein: CASSSQGAVADTQYF.

The chain carries TRBV7-9 and TRBJ1-3; D gene ambiguous. V lost 4 bases, J lost 3 bases, and 7 bases lay in between. The CDR3 runs to 13 residues. Germline assignment: CDR1 SEHNR and CDR2 FQNEAQ (reference sequence). This CDR3 is CASSSEVGNTIYF. The CDR3, as DNA: TGTGCCAGCAGCTCGGAGGTTGGAAACACCATATATTTT.

CDR3 DNA: TGTGCCAGCAGCTTGTCGGGCAGTTCCCACCAGGAGCAGTTCTTC. This translates into CASSLSGSSHQEQFF. The rearrangement links TRBV3-1 (or the pseudogene TRBV3-2) to TRBJ2-1, with unresolved D. CDR1 and CDR2 from the germline V gene are LGHDT and YNNKEL (reference sequence). Trimming shortened V by 5 bases and J by 10 bases, and 21 bases separated the two germline ends. The CDR3 loop spans 15 amino acids.

This chain joins TRBV7-9 and TRBJ2-7, with a tentative D call TRBD1 (6 bases). The V and J ends lost 7 bases and 2 bases respectively, with 15 bases between them. This CDR3 comprises 14 residues. Per germline, CDR1 SEHNR and CDR2 FQNEAQ (reference sequence). The CDR3 DNA reads as TGTGCCAGCACCTCTCGGGACACAACCTACGAGCAGTACTTC. This gives the protein CASTSRDTTYEQYF. Based on the CDR3 plus reference TRBV7-9 and TRBJ2-7, the full variable domain is DTGVSQNPRHKITKRGQNVTFRCDPISEHNRLYWYRQTLGQGPEFLTYFQNEAQLEKSRLLSDRFSAERPKGSFSTLEIQRTEQGDSAMYLCASTSRDTTYEQYFGPGTRLTVT.

The V gene is TRBV10-3, the J gene TRBJ1-5, with D perhaps matching TRBD1 (6 bases). The CDR3 length is 14 residues. From germline, CDR1 is ENHRY and CDR2 SYGVKD. Trimming shortened V by 6 bases and J by 2 bases, and 11 bases separated the two germline ends. The CDR3 protein is CAIRQGLGNQPQHF. DNA of the CDR3: TGTGCCATCAGACAGGGTTTAGGCAATCAGCCCCAGCATTTT.

This clone was observed a handful of times. This chain links TRBV7-2 with TRBJ1-2; 7 positions match TRBD1. Germline lookup yields CDR1 SGHTA and CDR2 FQGNSA. V gave up 0 bases and J gave up 4 bases; unmatched junction bases: 8. The CDR3 consists of 16 residues. This CDR3 is CASSLALTGTVYGYTF. Written as DNA, the CDR3 is TGTGCCAGCAGCTTAGCTTTGACCGGGACAGTCTATGGCTACACCTTC.